Below are 22 T cell receptor beta chains sequenced from a single sample in a study of T-cell memory formation after mild COVID-19. TCRdb itself ran the 5' RACE reads through MiXCR, one entry per CDR3 protein. Of over 95,000 distinct CDR3 sequences in the sample, about a fifth are singletons; the top ten hold under 50%. What was sequenced was PBMCs or a T cell subset sorted from them (not recorded which). Receptors were obtained from a young man who had mild COVID-19 (a few samples of this study predate the infection). Cell type and time point are not known.

The chain combines TRBV5-6 with TRBJ2-7, with a weak D call TRBD2 (6 bases). Deletions cut 4 bases from V and 3 bases from J, with 11 bases between. In germline, CDR1 is SGHDT, CDR2 YYEEEE. The CDR3 totals 13 residues. The CDR3 sequence: CASSTGLFYEQYV. Here the CDR3 DNA reads TGTGCCAGCAGCACGGGACTGTTCTACGAGCAGTACGTC.

This clonotype was detected only a few times. The chain joins TRBV12-5 to TRBJ2-7; tentative D call: TRBD2 (6 bases). The germline gives CDR1 LGHNT, CDR2 FRNRAP. This CDR3 comprises 14 residues. The V gene lost 6 bases and the J gene lost 0 bases, with 12 bases spanning the gap. The CDR3 DNA follows: TGTGCTAGTGGCTCCGGGACTGTCTCCTACGAGCAGTACTTC. Its protein is CASGSGTVSYEQYF. The full variable domain, rest sourced from reference TRBV12-5 and TRBJ2-7, is DARVTQTPRHKVTEMGQEVTMRCQPILGHNTVFWYRQTMMQGLELLAYFRNRAPLDDSGMPKDRFSAEMPDATLATLKIQPSEPRDSAVYFCASGSGTVSYEQYFGPGTRLTVT.

The rearrangement links TRBV28 to TRBJ2-3; D possibly uses TRBD1 or TRBD2 (6 bases each). The CDR3 runs to 18 residues. Trimming stripped 2 bases from V and 7 bases from J, with 25 bases between. The germline V gene has CDR1 MDHEN and CDR2 SYDVKM. The CDR3 coding sequence is TGTGCCAGCAGTTTAGATGTGTTCGGGGGCCCCGCCCCAAATACGCAGTATTTT. Its translation is CASSLDVFGGPAPNTQYF.

This clonotype occurred a few times. The chain links TRBV19 to TRBJ2-1, with D unclear. This CDR3 comprises 13 residues. The V gene lost 7 bases and the J gene lost 9 bases, with 16 bases spanning the gap. From germline, CDR1 is LNHDA and CDR2 SQIVND (reference sequence). The CDR3 here is CASTFGRSSEQFF. For the CDR3, the DNA is TGTGCCAGTACCTTTGGACGCTCCTCTGAGCAGTTCTTC.

This clonotype was counted only a few times. The genes are TRBV12-3 or TRBV12-4 and TRBJ2-7; D may be TRBD2 (6 bases). V was pared by 6 bases and J by 7 bases, with 13 bases between. This CDR3 has 12 residues. DNA of the CDR3: TGTGCCAGCAGCAGAACCGGGGGTGAGCAGTACTTC. Translation gives CASSRTGGEQYF.

The chain carries TRBV9 and TRBJ2-7; 7 nucleotides match TRBD1. The germline CDR1 and CDR2 sequences are SGDLS and YYNGEE. The CDR3 covers 13 residues. V was clipped by 3 bases and J by 6 bases; unmatched bases: 6. The CDR3 DNA follows: TGTGCCAGCAGCGCCACAGGGGTTAGCGAGCAGTACGTC. Translation: CASSATGVSEQYV.

This clonotype was picked up a small number of times. The chain recombines TRBV5-1 with TRBJ2-1, with D tentatively TRBD1 or TRBD2 (5 bases each). In germline, CDR1 is SGHRS, CDR2 YFSETQ. Trimming shortened V by 4 bases and J by 4 bases, and 9 bases separated the two germline ends. CDR3 length: 13 residues. CDR3 DNA: TGCGCCAGCAGCGGGACGGAGTACAATGAGCAGTTCTTC. Protein sequence: CASSGTEYNEQFF.

There are a few counts of this clonotype. This chain joins TRBV20-1 and TRBJ2-7; 7 nucleotides line up with TRBD2. From germline, CDR1 is DFQATT and CDR2 SNEGSKA (reference sequence). Germline trimming cut 6 bases from V and 0 bases from J; bases unmatched to any gene: 11. The CDR3 is made up of 15 amino acids. The CDR3 loop reads CSARGVTWSSYEQYV. CDR3 nucleotides: TGCAGTGCCCGGGGGGTCACTTGGAGCTCCTACGAGCAGTACGTC.

This chain connects TRBV5-1 to TRBJ2-7, with D possibly TRBD2 on 6 matching bases. V was trimmed by 7 bases and J by 4 bases, leaving 18 bases between them. CDR3 length equals 14 residues. Germline loops: CDR1 SGHRS, CDR2 YFSETQ. Here the CDR3 DNA reads TGCGCCAGCTCCTGGAGGGCGGGGAGGTACGAGCAGTACTTC. Protein product: CASSWRAGRYEQYF.

This sequence joins TRBV20-1 and TRBJ2-7; maybe TRBD1 (5 bases). The CDR3 has 15 amino acids. Trimming cost V 7 bases and J 0 bases, with 19 bases left between them. Germline-derived CDR1 and CDR2 are DFQATT and SNEGSKA (reference sequence). CDR3: CSDLPFHRSSYEQYV. For the CDR3, the DNA is TGCAGTGACCTCCCATTCCACAGGAGCTCCTACGAGCAGTACGTC.

This clonotype appeared a few times. The genes are TRBV28 and TRBJ2-5, with 12 bases that match TRBD2. The junction had 4 bases not matched to a gene; V was cut back by 5 bases and J by 0 bases. From germline, CDR1 is MDHEN and CDR2 SYDVKM. This CDR3 is built from 16 residues. The CDR3 sequence: CASSPRLAGDQETQYF. The CDR3 DNA is TGTGCCAGCAGTCCTCGACTAGCGGGGGACCAAGAGACCCAGTACTTC.

The table lists this clonotype with a few counts. V is TRBV4-3 and J is TRBJ2-3; TRBD2 matches 15 bases. The V and J ends lost 3 bases and 9 bases, in that order; junction bases with no gene match: 7. The CDR3 has 16 amino acids. Germline-derived CDR1 and CDR2 are LGHNA and YSLEER. CDR3 loop: CASSQGTSGGSWTQYF. The DNA for the CDR3 is TGCGCCAGCAGCCAGGGGACTAGCGGGGGGAGTTGGACGCAGTATTTT.

This clonotype occurred a few times. This chain connects TRBV6-5 to TRBJ2-2; no clear D. V was cut by 5 bases and J by 7 bases, with 11 bases left in between. CDR1 and CDR2 (germline): MNHEY, SVGAGI. This CDR3 contains 13 residues. CDR3 amino acids: CASSEGLGGELFF. The CDR3 bases are TGTGCCAGCAGTGAAGGGCTGGGCGGGGAGCTGTTTTTT.

This rearrangement joins TRBV6-2 or TRBV6-3 to TRBJ2-5; D gene unclear. The CDR3 extends over 16 amino acids. CDR1 and CDR2 from the germline V gene are MNHEY and SVGEGT. V lost 6 bases, J lost 2 bases, and 19 bases lay in between. The CDR3 region has the DNA TGTGCCAGCAGCAACGGACGGAACGCACCTCAAGAGACCCAGTACTTC. It codes for CASSNGRNAPQETQYF.

With respect to this clonotype: With a much larger clone just one base away, this may be a read error. J is TRBJ2-1 and V is TRBV6-2 or TRBV6-3, with 7 bases lining up with TRBD1. V shed 3 bases and J 5 bases; nucleotides not matched to a gene: 7. The CDR3 loop spans 15 amino acids. Per the germline V gene, CDR1 is MNHEY and CDR2 is SVGEGT. The CDR3 DNA is TGTGCCAGCAGTTATTCCGACAGGGTCGACAATGAGCAGTTCTTC. Translated: CASSYSDRVDNEQFF.

The V call is TRBV6-1, the J call TRBJ1-6; no clear D. The CDR3 loop spans 15 amino acids. Germline V gives CDR1 MNHNS, CDR2 SASEGT. Trimming stripped 7 bases from V and 11 bases from J, with 21 bases between. CDR3 DNA sequence: TGTGCCAGCACCCATCGGTTGGAGCTCGGGCCACCCCTCCACTTT. Protein: CASTHRLELGPPLHF.

This clonotype was found a few times. The chain couples TRBV5-1 to TRBJ1-5; 7 positions agree with TRBD1. The germline V gene encodes CDR1 SGHRS and CDR2 YFSETQ. The V segment lost 4 bases and the J segment 0 bases; nucleotides outside the gene matches: 4. CDR3 length: 15 amino acids. The CDR3 region is CASSLQGNSNQPQHF. CDR3 coding DNA: TGCGCCAGCAGCCTACAGGGGAATAGCAATCAGCCCCAGCATTTT.

This chain links TRBV20-1 with TRBJ2-1; D is uncertain. The CDR3 consists of 16 residues. The germline CDR1 and CDR2 sequences are DFQATT and SNEGSKA (reference sequence). V was shortened by 0 bases and J by 1 base, with 13 bases between the two germline ends. This chain's CDR3 is CSARDSVSLSYNEQFF. In DNA, the CDR3 is TGCAGTGCTAGAGATTCGGTTAGTTTATCCTACAATGAGCAGTTCTTC.

A note on this clonotype: A much larger clone sits a single nucleotide away, making a read error possible. The rearrangement uses TRBV12-3 or TRBV12-4 and TRBJ2-1; maybe TRBD1 (5 bases). This CDR3 region has 14 residues. The V end was cut by 4 bases, the J end by 7 bases, with 14 bases between. The CDR3: CASSSGKCRNEQFF. In nucleotides, the CDR3 is TGTGCCAGCAGTTCAGGGAAGTGTCGGAATGAGCAGTTCTTC.

The rearrangement uses TRBV29-1 and TRBJ2-3, with 9 bases matching TRBD1. The CDR3 contains 15 residues. V shed 3 bases and J 4 bases; nucleotides not matched to a gene: 8. In germline, CDR1 is SQVTM, CDR2 ANQGSEA. CDR3 coding DNA: TGCAGCGTTGAGCGGACAGGGGATGCGTCAGATACGCAGTATTTT. The encoded protein is CSVERTGDASDTQYF.

This clonotype came up once. The chain couples TRBV6-5 to TRBJ1-2; D is possibly TRBD1 (6 bases). This CDR3 region has 15 residues. CDR1 is MNHEY and CDR2 is SVGAGI in the germline V gene. V lost 4 bases, J lost 3 bases, and 15 bases lay in between. The CDR3 sequence is CASSSWGGPDYGYTF. CDR3 nucleotides: TGTGCCAGCAGTTCCTGGGGGGGGCCAGACTATGGCTACACCTTC.

The rearrangement joins TRBV4-1 to TRBJ1-2; TRBD1 matches 8 bases. J lost 8 bases, V lost 1 base, and 9 bases had no gene match. This CDR3 has 15 residues. Per germline, CDR1 MGHRA and CDR2 YSYEKL. CDR3 DNA: TGCGCCAGCAGCCAAGTAAGGCAGGGGGCAGGAGGCTACACCTTC. Translated, it gives CASSQVRQGAGGYTF.